The next 13 T cell receptor beta chains were all read from a single sample in a study of neurological immune-mediated disorders. One entry per CDR3 protein, called by TCRdb with MiXCR from the 5' RACE reads. The sample contains tens of thousands of distinct CDR3 sequences, roughly 7.3% of which appear only once. The sequenced sample consisted of PBMCs. All receptors come from a woman between 40 and 55 years old in good health.

This clonotype was seen ten or more times. V usage is TRBV28 and J usage is TRBJ1-1, with unresolved D. The CDR3 loop spans 12 amino acids. The V gene lost 2 bases and the J gene lost 8 bases, with 9 bases spanning the gap. From germline, CDR1 is MDHEN and CDR2 SYDVKM. The CDR3 protein is CASSLTVGEAFF. CDR3 DNA: TGTGCCAGCAGTTTAACTGTAGGAGAAGCTTTCTTT.

This clonotype was seen many times. V is TRBV20-1 and J is TRBJ2-4, with D tentatively TRBD2 (6 bases). Per the germline V gene, CDR1 is DFQATT and CDR2 is SNEGSKA (reference sequence). The V end lost 4 bases, the J end lost 3 bases, and 16 bases lay between the germline ends. There are 15 residues in the CDR3. The chain's CDR3 is CSAKAGGWDKNIQYF. DNA of the CDR3: TGCAGTGCTAAGGCCGGGGGTTGGGACAAAAACATTCAGTACTTC.

This clonotype was seen repeatedly, ten times or more. The V gene is TRBV5-1, the J gene TRBJ2-1, with 9 bases that match TRBD2. The CDR3 spans 14 residues. With 8 bases clipped from V and 6 bases from J, the junction kept 9 bases outside the gene matches. From germline, CDR1 is SGHRS and CDR2 YFSETQ. CDR3 residues: CASRAGGGINEQFF. In DNA form, the CDR3 reads TGCGCCAGTCGAGCGGGAGGAGGAATCAATGAGCAGTTCTTC.

This clonotype occurred many times. The V gene is TRBV5-1, the J gene TRBJ2-1; tentatively, D is TRBD2 (5 bases). The germline CDR1 and CDR2 sequences are SGHRS and YFSETQ. The CDR3 runs to 15 residues. V lost 1 base and J lost 7, with 15 bases in between. The CDR3 region is CASSLTSGVGNEQFF. In nucleotides, the CDR3 is TGCGCCAGCAGCTTGACAAGCGGAGTCGGGAATGAGCAGTTCTTC.

The chain is built from TRBV29-1 and TRBJ2-2; perhaps TRBD2 as D (6 bases). Germline values: CDR1 SQVTM, CDR2 ANQGSEA. This CDR3 has 14 amino acids. V was trimmed by 4 bases and J by 5 bases, leaving 14 bases between them. The CDR3 reads CSVVGVRETGELFF. CDR3 coding DNA: TGCAGCGTTGTGGGGGTACGGGAGACCGGGGAGCTGTTTTTT.

In this sample, this clonotype turned up many times. This chain uses TRBV9 with TRBJ1-2; TRBD1 aligns across 10 bases. The CDR3 length is 13 residues. CDR1 is SGDLS and CDR2 is YYNGEE in the germline V gene. With V trimmed by 0 bases and J by 7 bases, 0 bases remained unmatched. The CDR3 sequence is CASSVGQGAGYTF. CDR3 in DNA: TGTGCCAGCAGCGTAGGACAGGGGGCTGGCTACACCTTC.

Many counts were recorded for this clonotype. The rearrangement uses TRBV27 and TRBJ2-5; 7 bases are shared with TRBD2. CDR1 is MNHEY and CDR2 is SMNVEV in the germline V gene (reference sequence). The V gene end was trimmed by 6 bases and the J gene end by 3 bases; junction bases not matched to a gene: 10. The CDR3 is made up of 15 amino acids. Here the CDR3 DNA reads TGTGCCAGCAGCCCAACACCGGGACTAAAAGAGACCCAGTACTTC. This gives the protein CASSPTPGLKETQYF.

This clonotype was observed many times. The chain recombines TRBV29-1 with TRBJ2-7, with 7 bases aligning to TRBD1. The trim removed 6 bases at V and 3 bases at J, leaving 5 bases unmatched. CDR1 is SQVTM, CDR2 ANQGSEA, per germline. The CDR3 has 12 amino acids. The CDR3 sequence is CSVLDRRYEQYV. The CDR3 nucleotides read TGCAGCGTCCTGGACAGGCGCTACGAGCAGTACGTC.

This clonotype showed up many times. Its ends do not fully match the called genes, so a read error is possible. The CDR3 DNA sequence: TGTGCCAGCAGCACTAGCGGGTCGAATGCGCAGTTCTTC. The encoded protein is CASSTSGSNAQFF. The rearrangement joins TRBV13 to TRBJ2-1; TRBD2 agrees at 9 bases. Germline V lookup: CDR1 PRHDT, CDR2 FYEKMQ (reference sequence). The CDR3 totals 13 residues.

This clonotype was recorded at least ten times. The chain recombines TRBV6-1 with TRBJ1-1; D remains unclear. This CDR3 comprises 13 residues. V shed 5 bases and J shed 1 base, with 8 bases lying between them. CDR1 and CDR2 from the germline V gene are MNHNS and SASEGT. The CDR3 coding sequence is TGTGCCAGCAGTCGGGTATCGAACACTGAAGCTTTCTTT. Its translation is CASSRVSNTEAFF.

Comment on this clonotype: The conserved final phenylalanine or tryptophan is absent from the CDR3, which likely points to a read error. The rearrangement links TRBV4-1 to TRBJ2-1, with 14 nucleotides matching TRBD2. Germline CDR1 MGHRA, CDR2 YSYEKL. The CDR3 loop spans 16 amino acids. CDR3 sequence (DNA): TGCGCCAACAGCCCCACCTCGACTAGCGGGGGGGCCGGACAGTTCTTA. This codes for CANSPTSTSGGAGQFL.

The table lists this clonotype with many counts. The chain carries TRBV5-1 and TRBJ1-5; a possible D gene is TRBD1 (5 bases). This CDR3 is built from 15 residues. The V and J ends lost 0 bases and 2 bases respectively, with 9 bases between them. From germline, CDR1 is SGHRS and CDR2 YFSETQ. The DNA of the CDR3 is TGCGCCAGCAGCTTGGGAGGGACTGGCAATCAGCCCCAGCATTTT. Translated, it gives CASSLGGTGNQPQHF.

This clonotype was counted between two and nine times. The chain links TRBV12-3 or TRBV12-4 to TRBJ2-7, with 9 nucleotides matching TRBD1. The V segment lost 6 bases and the J segment 4 bases; nucleotides outside the gene matches: 7. The CDR3 length is 14 residues. DNA for the CDR3: TGTGCCAGCAGCCGGACAGGGGAAGGATACGAGCAGTACTTC. This codes for CASSRTGEGYEQYF.